The 18 T cell receptor beta chains presented below share a single source sample, sequenced in a study of CD8 T cells in ankylosing spondylitis. MiXCR, run by TCRdb on the 5' RACE reads, gives a single entry per CDR3 protein. This table has 300,000 to 400,000 distinct CDR3 sequences, around 10% appearing once. Sequencing was done on a sample of blood, either unsorted or a sorted T cell fraction (not recorded which). These receptor sequences come from a female donor with ankylosing spondylitis or in good health (not recorded which).

This chain links TRBV7-9 with TRBJ1-2; unclear D gene. Germline V gene sequence: CDR1 SEHNR, CDR2 FQNEAQ (reference sequence). The CDR3 totals 13 residues. Trimming shortened V by 1 base and J by 7 bases, and 10 bases separated the two germline ends. The CDR3 is CASSLGEGSGYTF. In DNA form, the CDR3 reads TGTGCCAGCAGCTTAGGGGAGGGAAGTGGCTACACCTTC.

This clonotype was observed many times. The CDR3 is CASTNVQGAAEKLFF. The CDR3 DNA sequence: TGTGCCAGCACCAACGTACAGGGGGCGGCTGAAAAACTGTTTTTT. The chain employs TRBV12-3 or TRBV12-4 and TRBJ1-4; 9 bases match TRBD1. CDR3 length: 15 amino acids. Germline trimming cut 7 bases from V and 7 bases from J; bases unmatched to any gene: 10.

This clonotype was found a few times. The V and J genes are TRBV5-1 and TRBJ2-7, with D maybe TRBD2 (6 bases). The length of the CDR3 is 15 residues. Trimming removed 0 bases from V and 3 bases from J, with 13 bases in between. Germline V gene lookup returns CDR1 SGHRS and CDR2 YFSETQ. For the CDR3, the DNA is TGCGCCAGCAGCTTGGCCGGAGGGTCTCGCTACGAGCAGTACTTC. Its protein product is CASSLAGGSRYEQYF.

At least ten counts were recorded for this clonotype. The rearrangement uses TRBV6-5 and TRBJ1-5; D might be TRBD1 (5 bases). Deletions cut 4 bases from V and 7 bases from J, with 8 bases between. Germline CDR1 is MNHEY and CDR2 is SVGAGI. The CDR3 is made up of 12 amino acids. This CDR3 is CASSSPGQPQHF. As DNA, the CDR3 is TGTGCCAGCAGTTCACCAGGGCAGCCCCAGCATTTT.

The sample holds many counts of this clonotype. This chain connects TRBV18 to TRBJ2-7; 8 nucleotides agree with TRBD1. J was trimmed by 5 bases and V by 6 bases; bases with no gene match: 9. This CDR3 region has 14 residues. Germline V gene data show CDR1 as KGHSH and CDR2 as LQKENI. CDR3 amino acids: CASSRGQGSDEQYF. In DNA, the CDR3 is TGTGCCAGCTCGCGAGGACAGGGATCAGACGAGCAGTACTTC.

Only a few counts were recorded for this clonotype. This chain uses TRBV7-2 with TRBJ1-3; TRBD1 might be the D (5 bases). From germline, CDR1 is SGHTA and CDR2 FQGNSA. Between the trimmed V and J ends, which lost 5 bases and 0 bases, there was a span of 14 bases. The CDR3 sequence is 16 residues long. In nucleotides, the CDR3 is TGTGCCAGCAGCCCCAGGACATCGAACTCTGGAAACACCATATATTTT. It encodes CASSPRTSNSGNTIYF.

The rearrangement uses TRBV11-2 and TRBJ2-2, with D perhaps TRBD2 (5 bases). This CDR3 region has 13 residues. Between the trimmed V and J ends, which lost 6 bases and 5 bases, there was a span of 10 bases. Germline V gene sequence: CDR1 SGHAT, CDR2 FQNNGV. The CDR3 nucleotides are TGTGCCAGCAGTATCGGACTGACCGGGGAGCTGTTTTTT. Its protein is CASSIGLTGELFF. Variable domain in full (rest from reference TRBV11-2 and TRBJ2-2): EAGVAQSPRYKIIEKRQSVAFWCNPISGHATLYWYQQILGQGPKLLIQFQNNGVVDDSQLPKDRFSAERLKGVDSTLKIQPAKLEDSAVYLCASSIGLTGELFFGEGSRLTVL.

Concerning this clonotype itself: This clone may be a read error of a much larger clone one base away. The genes are TRBV10-2 and TRBJ2-7; D is perhaps TRBD1 (5 bases). The ends were cut back, 3 bases at V and 3 bases at J, with 9 bases in the middle. Per germline, CDR1 WSHSY and CDR2 SAAADI. This CDR3 comprises 13 residues. CDR3 in DNA: TGCGCCAGCAGTGATAGGGGCCACTACGAGCAGTACTTC. Residues: CASSDRGHYEQYF.

This clonotype was detected many times. Written as DNA, the CDR3 is TGCAGTGCTAGCGGGGGATATAGCAATCAGCCCCAGCATTTT. Translating it yields CSASGGYSNQPQHF. The chain recombines TRBV20-1 with TRBJ1-5; D possibly corresponds to TRBD1 (5 bases). Trimming took 3 bases from V and 0 from J, leaving 9 bases between them. CDR1 is DFQATT and CDR2 is SNEGSKA in the germline V gene (reference sequence). The CDR3 contains 14 residues.

This chain uses TRBV12-3 or TRBV12-4 with TRBJ2-3, with 14 bases matching TRBD2. The V and J ends lost 3 bases and 4 bases, in that order; junction bases with no gene match: 15. The CDR3 has 20 amino acids. CDR3 coding DNA: TGTGCCAGCAGTTTCGGACTAGCGGGAGGCCTCTCCACGAGCGCAGATACGCAGTATTTT. Translating gives CASSFGLAGGLSTSADTQYF.

This chain uses TRBV11-1 with TRBJ1-1, with a weak D call TRBD1 (6 bases). V lost 2 bases and J lost 8, with 15 bases in between. Germline CDR1 is SGHAT and CDR2 is FQDESV (reference sequence). The CDR3 runs 14 residues. CDR3 loop: CASSLMPQGTEAFF. The DNA for the CDR3 is TGTGCCAGCAGCTTAATGCCACAGGGTACGGAAGCTTTCTTT.

V gene TRBV12-3 or TRBV12-4 combines with J gene TRBJ1-6; D may be TRBD1 (6 bases). Trimming pared 7 bases from V and 0 bases from J, leaving 13 bases between. The CDR3 contains 16 residues. The chain's CDR3 is CASTQGQSSYNSPLHF. As DNA, the CDR3 is TGTGCCAGCACCCAAGGACAGAGCTCCTATAATTCACCCCTCCACTTT.

The sample holds a few counts of this clonotype. The rearrangement links TRBV5-1 to TRBJ1-1, with a tentative D call TRBD1 (5 bases). Trimming cost V 0 bases and J 4 bases, with 13 bases left between them. The CDR3 is made up of 15 amino acids. CDR1 is SGHRS, CDR2 YFSETQ, per germline. CDR3 DNA: TGCGCCAGCAGCTTGGCCGCAGGGAGAGGCACTGAAGCTTTCTTT. The encoded protein is CASSLAAGRGTEAFF.

In this sample, this clonotype turned up a few times. The chain carries TRBV20-1 and TRBJ1-1; 10 nucleotides agree with TRBD1. The CDR3 is 15 residues long. Losses at the gene ends were 1 base for V and 1 base for J; bases not matched to a gene: 3. CDR1 and CDR2 (germline): DFQATT, SNEGSKA (reference sequence). CDR3 nucleotides: TGCAGTGCTAGAGTGGGACAGGGGTGGAACACTGAAGCTTTCTTT. It yields the protein CSARVGQGWNTEAFF.

This clonotype was seen ten or more times. The chain carries TRBV20-1 and TRBJ2-3; either TRBD1 or TRBD2 may fit D (6 bases each). Germline lookup yields CDR1 DFQATT and CDR2 SNEGSKA (reference sequence). V shed 7 bases and J shed 2 bases, with 13 bases lying between them. The CDR3 runs to 13 residues. CDR3 sequence (DNA): TGCAGTGTGGGGGGCGGGGACACAGATACGCAGTATTTT. Amino acids: CSVGGGDTDTQYF.

This clonotype was observed at least ten times. The chain is built from TRBV7-8 and TRBJ2-1, with a tentative D call TRBD1 (5 bases). Trimming removed 8 bases from V and 9 bases from J, with 17 bases in between. Germline V gives CDR1 SGHVS, CDR2 FQNEAQ. The CDR3 is 13 amino acids. The DNA for the CDR3 is TGTGCCAGCGGGGCCACGAAAAAGGGTGAGCAGTTCTTC. Its protein product is CASGATKKGEQFF.

This clonotype was detected a few times. The rearrangement joins TRBV5-5 to TRBJ2-3, with D possibly TRBD1 on 5 matching bases. The CDR3 has 15 residues. Trimming took 4 bases from V and 3 from J, leaving 15 bases between them. Germline V gene sequence: CDR1 SGHKS, CDR2 YYEKEE (reference sequence). Written as DNA, the CDR3 is TGTGCCAGCAGCAAGCACGGCAGGGTGACAGATACGCAGTATTTT. This gives the protein CASSKHGRVTDTQYF.

The chain couples TRBV19 to TRBJ1-1; 7 positions match TRBD1. In germline, CDR1 is LNHDA, CDR2 SQIVND (reference sequence). The CDR3 is made up of 14 amino acids. Losses at the gene ends were 8 bases for V and 4 bases for J; bases not matched to a gene: 10. As DNA, the CDR3 is TGTGCCAGTCAAACAGGGGTGAAAGTCACTGAAGCTTTCTTT. This encodes CASQTGVKVTEAFF.